These T cell receptor beta chains were read from a single sample in a study of blood T cell repertoires in COVID-19. Assay: immunoSEQ multiplex PCR; the TCRdb copy retains only in-frame clones and omits some. The repertoire holds about 210,000 clones, with approximately 80% as singletons. The sequencing sample was made of PBMCs or T cells enriched from blood (not recorded which). These receptors originate from a man aged 40-49 years who had recovered from COVID-19. Each CDR3 is given with its conserved first and last residue. The D gene is left open where the match is weak. Only part of the rows carry a size: once, few, many, or a class if the clone is expanded.

abundance,j_gene,v_gene,d_gene,CDR3nt,CDR3aa
.,TRBJ1-2,TRBV6-5,TRBD1,TGTGCCAGCAGTCGACAGGGGGATGGCTACACCTTC,CASSRQGDGYTF
once,TRBJ2-7,TRBV5-1,TRBD2,TGCGCCAGCAGCTCTGGACTAGCGGGGTCCGTTCCGTACTTC,CASSSGLAGSVPYF
.,TRBJ1-4,TRBV10-1,.,TGCGCCAGCAGTGGGTTCGGGGGACCTAATGAAAAACTGTTTTTT,CASSGFGGPNEKLFF
.,TRBJ2-7,TRBV19,TRBD2,TGTGCCAGTAGTATTCTGGCTTCGGGGGGGTACGAGCAGTACTTC,CASSILASGGYEQYF
.,TRBJ2-5,TRBV2,TRBD2,TGTGCCAGCAGTAGGATTAGCGGGAGGGAATTCGAAGTTATTTACCAAGAGACCCAGTACTTC,CASSRISGREFEVIYQETQYF
.,TRBJ1-2,TRBV2,TRBD1,TGTGCCAGCAGTCTGAGCGACAGGGGGAGAGGCTACACCTTC,CASSLSDRGRGYTF
.,TRBJ2-7,TRBV2,.,TGTGCCAGTGAAGAGGTCTCGGGGTCTCAGTACTTC,CASEEVSGSQYF
.,TRBJ2-5,TRBV10-1,.,TGCGCCAGCACCGCCGGGCCGGGGGAGACCCAGTACTTC,CASTAGPGETQYF
.,TRBJ2-5,TRBV24-1,.,TGTGCCACCAGTGCCACGGGAGACCAAGAGACCCAGTACTTC,CATSATGDQETQYF
few,TRBJ2-3,TRBV6-5,TRBD2,TGTGCCAGCAGGGACGGGACTAGCGGGGATACGCAGTATTTT,CASRDGTSGDTQYF
.,TRBJ2-1,TRBV19,TRBD2,TGTGCCAGTAGTCCCAGGACTAGCGGCAGCTCCTACAATGAGCAGTTCTTC,CASSPRTSGSSYNEQFF
.,TRBJ2-1,TRBV29-1,TRBD2,TGCAGCGTTGGCGAGACTAGCGGATACAATGAGCAGTTCTTC,CSVGETSGYNEQFF
.,TRBJ2-5,TRBV9,TRBD2,TGTGCCAGCAGCGTCACTCCCGGGACTAGCGGGGGGCAAGAGACCCAGTACTTC,CASSVTPGTSGGQETQYF
.,TRBJ1-6,TRBV2,.,TGTGCCAGCACTCAGGAATCTAATTCACCCCTCCACTTT,CASTQESNSPLHF
.,TRBJ1-2,TRBV7-9,.,TGTGCCAGCACCTCCGAGCGAACGTATGGCTACACCTTC,CASTSERTYGYTF
.,TRBJ1-1,TRBV2,TRBD1,TGTGCCAGCCTACGGACAGGGCCCATGAACACTGAAGCTTTCTTT,CASLRTGPMNTEAFF
.,TRBJ1-6,TRBV9,TRBD1,TGTGCCAGCAGCGTTAGACAGGGCAATTCACCCCTCCACTTT,CASSVRQGNSPLHF
.,TRBJ1-2,TRBV12-3/TRBV12-4,TRBD1,TGTGCCAGCAGAGGGGACAGTTTCGGCTACACCTTC,CASRGDSFGYTF
.,TRBJ2-7,TRBV3-1/TRBV3-2,TRBD2,TGTGCCAGCGGTACTAGCGGGTACTCCTACGAGCAGTACTTC,CASGTSGYSYEQYF
once,TRBJ2-2,TRBV7-3,.,TGTGCCAGCAGCTCTTTGCGGGGTACGAACACCGGGGAGCTGTTTTTT,CASSSLRGTNTGELFF
.,TRBJ1-3,TRBV27,.,TGTGCCAGCAGTTTTCTCTCTGGAAACACCATATATTTT,CASSFLSGNTIYF
.,TRBJ1-5,TRBV19,TRBD1,TGTGCCAGTAACCACCAGGGGGCAGCACCCGACCCCAGGCATTTT,CASNHQGAAPDPRHF
.,TRBJ2-1,TRBV5-1,TRBD2,TGCGCCAGCAGCTTCGTTACCGGGACTAGCGAGAGCACCTCCTACAATGAGCAGTTCTTC,CASSFVTGTSESTSYNEQFF
once,TRBJ2-1,TRBV12-3/TRBV12-4,.,TGTGCCAGCAGTTTAATGCGGGTCAACGAGCAGTTCTTC,CASSLMRVNEQFF
.,TRBJ2-1,TRBV5-1,TRBD1,TGCGCCAGCAGCTTGACGGTACAGGGGAATGAGCAGTTCTTC,CASSLTVQGNEQFF
.,TRBJ2-7,TRBV6-5,TRBD1,TGTGCCAGCAGTCCCGGACAGGGGGCCAACTACGAGCAGTACTTC,CASSPGQGANYEQYF
.,TRBJ2-7,TRBV18,.,TGTGCCAGCTCACCAGAGGGGGACGAGCAGTACTTC,CASSPEGDEQYF